This TCR beta chain was sequenced during a study of cytomegalovirus exposure and HLA in healthy donors. PCR used 60 Vbeta primers and 13 Jbeta primers. Under the authors' procedure: Among the unique TCR beta chains that a later analysis counted, some 73 million in all, roughly 9.9 million were shared. Assay: immunoSEQ multiplex PCR; the TCRdb copy retains only in-frame clones and omits some. The DNA was the basis for D and trimming; V, J and clone size are from that table. The sample contains under 250,000 clones, about four fifths of which appear only once. Germline V lookup: CDR1 SEHNR, CDR2 FQNEAQ (reference sequence). CDR3 length: 15 residues. Deletions cut 5 bases from V and 3 bases from J, with 16 bases between.

The sequencing sample was made of PBMCs. The receptor comes from a woman aged 45-60 years in good health and CMV-seropositive. This sequence joins TRBV7-9 and TRBJ1-2, with D possibly TRBD1 on 5 matching bases. DNA of the CDR3: TGTGCCAGCAGCATTCTCACTGGGGGGGACTATGGCTACACCTTC. Protein product: CASSILTGGDYGYTF.